These T cell receptor beta chains were read from a single sample in a study of cytomegalovirus exposure and HLA in healthy donors. Generated by immunoSEQ multiplex PCR, the TCRdb table keeps only in-frame clones and is missing some. Of under 200,000 clones in the sample, 65% to 75% are singletons; the top ten hold approximately 1.6%. The sequenced sample consisted of PBMCs. The source is a girl between 10 and 17 years old in good health and CMV-seronegative. Both conserved end residues are part of each CDR3. Each record gives: V gene, clone size, D gene, J gene, CDR3 protein, CDR3 DNA. D genes are given only for firm matches. The size of a clone is reported for some rows only, either as once, few or many, or as a class for expanded clones.

v_gene: TRBV29-1; abundance: -; d_gene: TRBD1; j_gene: TRBJ1-2; CDR3aa: CSVDQGAHGYTF; CDR3nt: TGCAGCGTTGATCAGGGGGCGCATGGCTACACCTTC
v_gene: TRBV12-5; abundance: -; d_gene: -; j_gene: TRBJ1-1; CDR3aa: CASGPYKNTEAFF; CDR3nt: TGTGCTAGTGGTCCCTATAAGAACACTGAAGCTTTCTTT
v_gene: TRBV19; abundance: -; d_gene: -; j_gene: TRBJ1-5; CDR3aa: CASSTLFDDRVYQPQHF; CDR3nt: TGTGCCAGTAGTACGCTTTTCGATGACAGAGTCTATCAGCCCCAGCATTTT
v_gene: TRBV5-1; abundance: -; d_gene: -; j_gene: TRBJ2-3; CDR3aa: CASSLYYRSTDTQYF; CDR3nt: TGCGCCAGCAGCTTGTACTACCGGAGCACAGATACGCAGTATTTT
v_gene: TRBV11-2; abundance: -; d_gene: TRBD1; j_gene: TRBJ1-1; CDR3aa: CASSLGRTGWGNTEAFF; CDR3nt: TGTGCCAGCAGCTTAGGACGGACAGGTTGGGGGAACACTGAAGCTTTCTTT
v_gene: TRBV6-6; abundance: few; d_gene: -; j_gene: TRBJ2-7; CDR3aa: CASSPTGYEQYF; CDR3nt: TGTGCCAGCAGTCCCACAGGGTACGAGCAGTACTTC
v_gene: TRBV10-3; abundance: -; d_gene: TRBD2; j_gene: TRBJ2-3; CDR3aa: CAIGASGGTDTQYF; CDR3nt: TGTGCCATCGGGGCTAGCGGGGGCACAGATACGCAGTATTTT
v_gene: TRBV15; abundance: -; d_gene: -; j_gene: TRBJ1-5; CDR3aa: CATSRLQAREQPQHF; CDR3nt: TGTGCCACCAGCAGACTACAGGCCAGAGAGCAGCCCCAGCATTTT
v_gene: TRBV6-5; abundance: -; d_gene: TRBD1; j_gene: TRBJ2-7; CDR3aa: CASRTDRTGSYEQYF; CDR3nt: TGTGCCAGCAGAACCGATAGGACAGGGTCCTACGAGCAGTACTTC
v_gene: TRBV10-2; abundance: -; d_gene: TRBD1; j_gene: TRBJ1-2; CDR3aa: CASSPTGGAGYTF; CDR3nt: TGCGCCAGCAGTCCGACAGGGGGCGCTGGCTACACCTTC
v_gene: TRBV28; abundance: -; d_gene: TRBD1; j_gene: TRBJ1-5; CDR3aa: CASSLGRGFGEPQHF; CDR3nt: TGTGCCAGCAGTTTGGGCAGGGGGTTTGGAGAGCCCCAGCATTTT
v_gene: TRBV7-3; abundance: -; d_gene: TRBD1; j_gene: TRBJ1-5; CDR3aa: CASSLTGESNQPQHF; CDR3nt: TGTGCCAGCAGCCTTACAGGGGAAAGCAATCAGCCCCAGCATTTT
v_gene: TRBV7-9; abundance: -; d_gene: -; j_gene: TRBJ2-2; CDR3aa: CASSLATNTGELFF; CDR3nt: TGTGCCAGCAGCTTAGCGACAAACACCGGGGAGCTGTTTTTT
v_gene: TRBV10-2; abundance: -; d_gene: TRBD2; j_gene: TRBJ2-3; CDR3aa: CASSESPSGGAVDTQYF; CDR3nt: TGCGCCAGCAGTGAGTCGCCTAGCGGGGGGGCCGTAGATACGCAGTATTTT
v_gene: TRBV2; abundance: -; d_gene: TRBD2; j_gene: TRBJ2-3; CDR3aa: CASSLAGGNFGDTQYF; CDR3nt: TGTGCCAGCAGTTTAGCGGGGGGGAATTTCGGAGATACGCAGTATTTT
v_gene: TRBV7-3; abundance: once; d_gene: TRBD2; j_gene: TRBJ2-7; CDR3aa: CASSIAGGGSYEQYF; CDR3nt: TGTGCCAGCAGCATTGCGGGGGGGGGCTCCTACGAGCAGTACTTC
v_gene: TRBV7-9; abundance: -; d_gene: -; j_gene: TRBJ1-2; CDR3aa: CASSQLYYGYTF; CDR3nt: TGTGCCAGCAGCCAACTCTACTATGGCTACACCTTC
v_gene: TRBV7-8; abundance: -; d_gene: TRBD1; j_gene: TRBJ2-2; CDR3aa: CASSFSRDRGDTGELFF; CDR3nt: TGTGCCAGCAGCTTCTCGAGGGACAGGGGTGACACCGGGGAGCTGTTTTTT
v_gene: TRBV5-1; abundance: few; d_gene: TRBD1; j_gene: TRBJ1-2; CDR3aa: CASSLEVKGAGYTF; CDR3nt: TGCGCCAGCAGCTTGGAGGTGAAGGGGGCGGGCTACACCTTC
v_gene: TRBV6-5; abundance: -; d_gene: -; j_gene: TRBJ1-5; CDR3aa: CASHPGSSNQPQHF; CDR3nt: TGTGCCAGTCACCCAGGCAGCAGCAATCAGCCCCAGCATTTT
v_gene: TRBV11-2; abundance: -; d_gene: -; j_gene: TRBJ1-1; CDR3aa: CASSLRETEAFF; CDR3nt: TGTGCCAGCAGTTTGAGGGAGACTGAAGCTTTCTTT
v_gene: TRBV6-5; abundance: -; d_gene: TRBD1; j_gene: TRBJ1-1; CDR3aa: CATFEDRVKSAEAFF; CDR3nt: TGTGCCACCTTTGAGGACAGGGTGAAAAGCGCTGAAGCTTTCTTT
v_gene: TRBV15; abundance: few; d_gene: -; j_gene: TRBJ2-5; CDR3aa: CATSRARDSQETQYF; CDR3nt: TGTGCCACCAGCAGAGCACGGGACTCCCAAGAGACCCAGTACTTC
v_gene: TRBV5-6; abundance: -; d_gene: TRBD1; j_gene: TRBJ1-3; CDR3aa: CASSLGPGTGAGNTIYF; CDR3nt: TGTGCCAGCAGCTTGGGACCAGGGACAGGGGCTGGAAACACCATATATTTT
v_gene: TRBV6-5; abundance: -; d_gene: -; j_gene: TRBJ1-6; CDR3aa: CASSYRGGDNSPLHF; CDR3nt: TGTGCCAGCAGTTATAGAGGGGGGGATAATTCACCCCTCCACTTT
v_gene: TRBV18; abundance: -; d_gene: -; j_gene: TRBJ1-1; CDR3aa: CASSPSDSIEAFF; CDR3nt: TGTGCCAGCTCACCATCGGACAGCATAGAAGCTTTCTTT
v_gene: TRBV5-1; abundance: -; d_gene: -; j_gene: TRBJ1-1; CDR3aa: CASSLDGTTEAFF; CDR3nt: TGCGCCAGCAGCTTGGACGGTACCACTGAAGCTTTCTTT
v_gene: TRBV10-2; abundance: -; d_gene: TRBD1; j_gene: TRBJ2-2; CDR3aa: CASRTPGTGDHGELFF; CDR3nt: TGCGCCAGCCGAACTCCCGGGACAGGCGATCACGGGGAGCTGTTTTTT
v_gene: TRBV5-1; abundance: -; d_gene: -; j_gene: TRBJ2-7; CDR3aa: CASSFGNGRGRYEQYF; CDR3nt: -
v_gene: TRBV19; abundance: -; d_gene: -; j_gene: TRBJ1-2; CDR3aa: CASKYHRQDYGYTF; CDR3nt: TGTGCCAGTAAATATCACAGACAGGACTATGGCTACACCTTC
v_gene: TRBV4-2; abundance: -; d_gene: TRBD1; j_gene: TRBJ1-5; CDR3aa: CASSGGPGQGADGSQHF; CDR3nt: TGTGCCAGCAGCGGAGGCCCGGGACAGGGGGCCGACGGGTCCCAGCATTTT
v_gene: TRBV10-3; abundance: -; d_gene: TRBD1; j_gene: TRBJ2-7; CDR3aa: CAISDRDRVSEQYF; CDR3nt: TGTGCCATCAGTGACCGGGACAGGGTGAGCGAGCAGTACTTC
v_gene: TRBV29-1; abundance: -; d_gene: -; j_gene: TRBJ1-4; CDR3aa: CSVVVRGGVEKLFF; CDR3nt: TGCAGCGTTGTGGTAAGGGGAGGAGTTGAAAAACTGTTTTTT
v_gene: TRBV10-2; abundance: -; d_gene: TRBD2; j_gene: TRBJ2-1; CDR3aa: CASSVGLAGGPFYNEQFF; CDR3nt: TGCGCCAGCAGTGTGGGACTAGCGGGGGGGCCGTTCTACAATGAGCAGTTCTTC
v_gene: TRBV7-9; abundance: -; d_gene: -; j_gene: TRBJ2-7; CDR3aa: CATNADEQYF; CDR3nt: TGTGCCACCAACGCAGACGAGCAGTACTTC